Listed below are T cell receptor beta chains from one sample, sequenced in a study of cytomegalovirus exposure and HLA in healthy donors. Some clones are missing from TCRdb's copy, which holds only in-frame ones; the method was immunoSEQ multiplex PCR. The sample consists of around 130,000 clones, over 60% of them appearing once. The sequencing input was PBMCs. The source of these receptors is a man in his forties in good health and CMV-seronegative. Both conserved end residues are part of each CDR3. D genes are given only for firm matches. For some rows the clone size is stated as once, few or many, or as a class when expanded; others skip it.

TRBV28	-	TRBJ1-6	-	CASRPLGGSYNSPLHF	TGTGCCAGCAGACCCTTAGGGGGCTCCTATAATTCACCCCTCCACTTT
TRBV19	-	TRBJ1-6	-	CASSSRNSPLHF	TGTGCCAGTAGCTCCAGGAATTCACCCCTCCACTTT
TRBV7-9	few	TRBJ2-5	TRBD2	CASSSLAGGQQETQYF	TGTGCCAGCAGTTCTTTAGCGGGAGGCCAACAAGAGACCCAGTACTTC
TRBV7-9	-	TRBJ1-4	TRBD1	CSSYVVGGVPPNEKLFF	TGTTCCAGCTACGTGGTAGGGGGCGTTCCCCCTAATGAAAAACTGTTTTTT
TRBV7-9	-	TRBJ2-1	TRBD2	CASWLAGDNEQFF	TGTGCCAGCTGGCTAGCGGGAGACAATGAGCAGTTCTTC
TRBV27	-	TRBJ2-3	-	CASRSGLGAPWDTQYF	TGTGCCAGCAGATCAGGGTTAGGGGCCCCCTGGGATACGCAGTATTTT
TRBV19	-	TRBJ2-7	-	CASSNLWAGRGPDEQYF	TGTGCCAGTAGTAATCTATGGGCCGGGAGGGGGCCGGACGAGCAGTACTTC
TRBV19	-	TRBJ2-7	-	CASSHGGGDEQYF	TGTGCCAGTAGCCACGGGGGAGGCGACGAGCAGTACTTC
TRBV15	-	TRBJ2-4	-	CATRRVAEKNIQYF	TGTGCCACCAGGAGAGTAGCGGAAAAAAACATTCAGTACTTC
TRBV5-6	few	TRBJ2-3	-	CASSFGLEGDTQYF	TGTGCCAGCAGCTTCGGCCTAGAGGGAGATACGCAGTATTTT
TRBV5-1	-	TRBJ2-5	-	CASSWGTDQETQYF	TGCGCCAGCAGTTGGGGCACGGACCAAGAGACCCAGTACTTC
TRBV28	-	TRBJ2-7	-	CASSLNSIYEQYF	TGTGCCAGCAGTTTGAACTCCATCTACGAGCAGTACTTC
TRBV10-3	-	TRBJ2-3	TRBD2	CAISGLAGGSPDTQYF	TGTGCCATCAGTGGACTAGCGGGAGGGTCCCCAGATACGCAGTATTTT
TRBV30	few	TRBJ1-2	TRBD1	CAWSVFGTGVGTNYGYTF	TGTGCCTGGAGTGTTTTTGGGACAGGGGTCGGTACTAACTATGGCTACACCTTC
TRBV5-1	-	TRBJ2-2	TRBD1	CASSLGQGVGELFF	TGCGCCAGCAGCTTGGGACAGGGTGTTGGGGAGCTGTTTTTT
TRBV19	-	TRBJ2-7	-	CASSMALSYEQYF	TGTGCCAGTAGTATGGCTTTGTCCTACGAGCAGTACTTC
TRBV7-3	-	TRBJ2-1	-	CASSLTGAGGNEQFF	TGTGCCAGCAGTCTCACCGGGGCAGGGGGGAATGAGCAGTTCTTC
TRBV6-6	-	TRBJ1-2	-	CASSYDGGYGYTF	TGTGCCAGCAGTTATGATGGGGGCTACGGCTACACCTTC
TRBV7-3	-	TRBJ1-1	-	CASSLNDGYTEAFF	TGTGCCAGCAGCTTAAACGACGGGTACACTGAAGCTTTCTTT
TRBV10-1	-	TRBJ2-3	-	CASRPELEIRGTDTQYF	TGCGCCAGCAGGCCCGAGTTAGAAATACGGGGCACAGATACGCAGTATTTT
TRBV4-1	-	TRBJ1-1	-	CASIRDTEAFF	TGCGCCAGCATACGGGACACTGAAGCTTTCTTT
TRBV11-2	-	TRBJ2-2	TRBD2	CASSAGGFSGSTGELFF	TGTGCCAGCAGCGCCGGGGGGTTTAGCGGGAGCACCGGGGAGCTGTTTTTT
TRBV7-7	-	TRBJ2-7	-	CASSLGAGYEQYF	TGTGCCAGCAGCTTAGGTGCGGGGTACGAGCAGTACTTC
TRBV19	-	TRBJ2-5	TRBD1	CASSDRGGGTQYF	TGTGCCAGTAGTGACAGGGGGGGAGGGACCCAGTACTTC
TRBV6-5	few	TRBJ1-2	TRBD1	CASSYSDRVQGYTF	TGTGCCAGCAGTTACTCCGACAGGGTCCAGGGCTACACCTTC
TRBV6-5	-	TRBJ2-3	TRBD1	CASSYPGQGSDTQYF	TGTGCCAGCAGTTACCCAGGACAGGGTTCAGATACGCAGTATTTT
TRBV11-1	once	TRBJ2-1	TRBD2	CASSFLGTSGGADEQFF	TGTGCCAGCAGCTTCCTAGGGACTAGCGGGGGGGCGGATGAGCAGTTCTTC
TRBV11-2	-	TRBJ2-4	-	CASSADRLAKNIQYF	TGTGCCAGCAGCGCCGACAGGTTAGCCAAAAACATTCAGTACTTC
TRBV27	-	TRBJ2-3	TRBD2	CASSFLAGGADTQYF	TGTGCCAGCAGTTTTCTAGCGGGAGGGGCAGATACGCAGTATTTT
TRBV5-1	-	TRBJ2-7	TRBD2	CASTARTSGYSYEQYF	TGCGCCAGCACCGCTCGGACTAGCGGGTACTCCTACGAGCAGTACTTC
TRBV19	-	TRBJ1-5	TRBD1	CASSRGQSSNQPQHF	TGTGCCAGTAGCCGGGGACAGAGTAGCAATCAGCCCCAGCATTTT
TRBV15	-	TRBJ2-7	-	CATSRDLRTSADTSYEQYF	TGTGCCACCAGCAGAGATTTGAGAACCTCGGCGGACACCTCCTACGAGCAGTACTTC
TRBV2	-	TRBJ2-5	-	CASSERGGIQETQYF	TGTGCCAGCAGTGAACGAGGGGGTATCCAAGAGACCCAGTACTTC
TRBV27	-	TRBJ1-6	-	CASSPSSSYNSPLHF	TGTGCCAGCAGTCCCTCCAGCTCCTATAATTCACCCCTCCACTTT
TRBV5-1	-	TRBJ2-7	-	CASSRQGIEQYF	TGCGCCAGCAGCCGGCAGGGGATCGAGCAGTACTTC
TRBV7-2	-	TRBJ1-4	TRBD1	CASSQDRGATNEKLFF	TGTGCCAGCAGCCAGGACAGGGGAGCAACTAATGAAAAACTGTTTTTT
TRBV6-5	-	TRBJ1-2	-	CASSDASRYYGYTF	TGTGCCAGCAGTGACGCTTCTAGGTACTATGGCTACACCTTC
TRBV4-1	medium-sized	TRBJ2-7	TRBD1	CASSQLQIGTGGHEQYF	TGCGCCAGCAGCCAGTTACAGATCGGGACAGGGGGCCACGAGCAGTACTTC
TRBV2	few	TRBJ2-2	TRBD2	CASRAGVSGELFF	TGTGCCAGCAGAGCGGGAGTCTCCGGGGAGCTGTTTTTT
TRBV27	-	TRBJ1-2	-	CASSTNTQGALGYTF	TGTGCCAGCAGTACCAACACACAGGGAGCCTTGGGCTACACCTTC
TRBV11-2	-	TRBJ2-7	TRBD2	CASSVTSGRVYEQYF	TGTGCCAGCAGCGTTACTAGCGGGAGAGTGTACGAGCAGTACTTC
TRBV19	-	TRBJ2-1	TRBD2	CASSPGLAVYNEQFF	TGTGCCAGTAGTCCGGGACTAGCGGTTTACAATGAGCAGTTCTTC
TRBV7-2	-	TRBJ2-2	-	CASSLSLADTGELFF	TGTGCCAGCAGCTTATCCCTGGCGGACACCGGGGAGCTGTTTTTT
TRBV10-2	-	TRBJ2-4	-	CASSVVPGQVKNIQYF	TGCGCCAGCAGTGTGGTACCGGGACAAGTCAAAAACATTCAGTACTTC
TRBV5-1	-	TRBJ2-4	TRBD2	CASSLGLAGDLAKNIQYF	TGCGCCAGCAGCTTAGGTCTAGCGGGAGACCTAGCCAAAAACATTCAGTACTTC